This T cell receptor (beta chain) stems from a study of PD-1 blockade in classical Hodgkin lymphoma (dated by TCRdb to 2018 to 2021). About the investigation overall: Nivolumab dosing was 3 mg/kg intravenously every 2 weeks, continuing until either disease progression or unacceptable toxicity. A peripheral blood immune signature of response to PD-1 blockade in classical Hodgkin lymphoma was defined using TCR beta sequencing and CyTOF.

From cysteine to valine, the CDR3 is 17 amino acids long. The sequence is cut down to CDR3 DNA, 51 bases in frame from base 1. Sequences SGHTA (CDR1) and FQGNSA (CDR2) are obtained from the germline V gene. Relative to germline, V is 5 bases shorter and J is 0 bases shorter, with 20 bases between their ends. This specimen's time point label, per the study, means: cycle 4 day 1 (C4D1), after more than 5 weeks of nivolumab. Every trial patient had relapsed after autologous stem cell transplantation, and cohorts A, B and C differed in prior brentuximab vedotin exposure. A total of roughly 60 patients with relapsed/refractory classical Hodgkin lymphoma made up the trial cohort, and each patient's best overall response was complete response, partial response or progressive disease. Single-agent nivolumab was administered to trial patients in the multi-cohort phase II CheckMate 205 trial. An independent review committee assessed best overall response by applying the 2007 International Working Group response criteria. Trial PBMCs were collected immediately before nivolumab initiation (C1D1) and during therapy at cycle 2 day 1 and cycle 4 day 1. Peripheral blood was collected in 8 mL Vacutainer Cell Preparation Tubes, from which PBMCs were isolated by centrifugation and then cryopreserved.

This clone has only one observation. Its specific antigen is unknown. Base qualities are missing; no much larger clone stands one base away. Here is what the overall study found, with its caveats: Baseline diversity similar to that of newly diagnosed patients was observed in trial patients achieving complete response, whereas significantly lower diversity was observed in partial responders and progressors. The study was limited to a single clinical trial cohort, and causes of repertoire differences, possibly disease activity or prior therapy, remained undefined. CD4+ but not CD8+ TCR diversity rose significantly by C4D1 (p=0.0027 vs p=0.16), most apparent in complete responders (p=0.02). Patients starting nivolumab less than 1 year after ASCT had lower diversity and were excluded from later analyses to avoid confounding by immune reconstitution. Newly diagnosed patients were reported to have lower baseline TCR diversity than healthy donors, and relapsed/refractory patients were reported to have lower baseline TCR diversity still.

Genomic DNA was extracted with the Qiagen DNeasy kit from unsorted PBMCs and from negatively selected CD4+ and CD8+ fractions. TCR beta CDR3 regions were subjected to amplification by immunoSEQ multiplex PCR with primers that anneal to V and J segments. A synthetic immune receptor repertoire was used to minimize amplification bias, and remaining bias was computationally removed after sequencing. The authors' analysis ran thus. Repertoire diversity was quantified as the Shannon entropy index using custom Python scripts. Unsorted, CD4+ and CD8+ repertoires were analyzed separately, except for combined analyses in which CD4+ and CD8+ sequences were merged in silico. A clone counted as expanded when the clone's frequency after treatment rose at least 2-fold relative to C1D1, and clones undetected at baseline were given a pseudocount of 0.5. Singleton clones were defined as clones with 0 or 1 copy at C1D1, and non-singleton clones were defined as clones with 2 or more copies. By matching protein sequences in sorted samples from the same patient, clones expanded in unsorted samples were annotated as CD4+, CD8+ or unknown. Wilcoxon tests on paired samples were used to test changes in diversity from C1D1 to C4D1. This is the immuneACCESS table as TCRdb keeps it, with only in-frame sequences that have V and J called. A part of the clones is gone; compared with another copy, unresolved V genes explain less than half, and the rest is unexplained. V and J calls and clone size come straight from that table; D and trimming were deduced from the DNA. In all, the sample holds about 24,000 clones, and around 74% of those were seen once. In total, the top ten clones hold less than 35% of the sample.

The clonotype originates from a human donor with classical Hodgkin lymphoma. The rearrangement combines TRBV7-2 with TRBJ2-7; the D call is possibly TRBD1 or TRBD2, each sharing 5 bases. This specimen was peripheral blood mononuclear cells (PBMCs), taken before the fourth cycle of nivolumab. The CDR3 region: CASSPKVGTGDSYEQYV. The nucleotide sequence is TGTGCCAGCAGCCCAAAGGTCGGGACCGGCGACTCCTACGAGCAGTACGTC.